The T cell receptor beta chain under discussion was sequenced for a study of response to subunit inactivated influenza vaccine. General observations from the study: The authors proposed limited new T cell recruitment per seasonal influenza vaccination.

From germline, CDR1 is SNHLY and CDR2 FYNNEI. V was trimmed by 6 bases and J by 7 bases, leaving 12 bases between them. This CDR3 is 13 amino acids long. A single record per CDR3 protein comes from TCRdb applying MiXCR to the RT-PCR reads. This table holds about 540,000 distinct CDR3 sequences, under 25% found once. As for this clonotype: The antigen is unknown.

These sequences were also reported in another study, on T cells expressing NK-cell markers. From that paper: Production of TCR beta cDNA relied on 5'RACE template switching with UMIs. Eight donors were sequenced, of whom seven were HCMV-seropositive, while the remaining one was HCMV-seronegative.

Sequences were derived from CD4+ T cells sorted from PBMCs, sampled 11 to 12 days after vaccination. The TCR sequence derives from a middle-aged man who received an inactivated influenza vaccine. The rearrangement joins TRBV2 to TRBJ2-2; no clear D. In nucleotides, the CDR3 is TGTGCCAGCAGCTTGGATGGTGTCGGGGAGCTGTTTTTT. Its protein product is CASSLDGVGELFF.